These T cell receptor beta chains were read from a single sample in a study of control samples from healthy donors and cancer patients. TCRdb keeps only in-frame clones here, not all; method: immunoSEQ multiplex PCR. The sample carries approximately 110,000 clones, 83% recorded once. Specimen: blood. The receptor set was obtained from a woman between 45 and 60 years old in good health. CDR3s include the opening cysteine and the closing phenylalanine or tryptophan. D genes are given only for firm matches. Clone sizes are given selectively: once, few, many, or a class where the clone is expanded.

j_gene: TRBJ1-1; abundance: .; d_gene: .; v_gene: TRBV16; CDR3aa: CASSQMTALNTEAFF; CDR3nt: TGTGCCAGCAGCCAGATGACAGCCCTGAACACTGAAGCTTTCTTT
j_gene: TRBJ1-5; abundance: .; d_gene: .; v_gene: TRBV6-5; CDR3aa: CASNLGHIGNQPQHF; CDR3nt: TGTGCCAGCAACCTTGGACACATAGGGAATCAGCCCCAGCATTTT
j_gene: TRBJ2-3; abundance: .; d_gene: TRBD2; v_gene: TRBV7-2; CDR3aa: CASSFTSGRRTDTQYF; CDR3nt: TGTGCCAGCAGCTTCACTAGCGGGAGGCGCACAGATACGCAGTATTTT
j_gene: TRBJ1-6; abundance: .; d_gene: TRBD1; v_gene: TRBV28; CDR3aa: CASSTGTERGGTLHF; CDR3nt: TGTGCCAGCAGTACCGGGACAGAGCGTGGGGGGACCCTCCACTTT
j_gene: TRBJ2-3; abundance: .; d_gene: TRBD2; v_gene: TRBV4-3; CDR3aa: CASSLSRLAGVTTDTQYF; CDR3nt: TGCGCCAGCAGCTTAAGCCGACTAGCGGGGGTTACCACAGATACGCAGTATTTT
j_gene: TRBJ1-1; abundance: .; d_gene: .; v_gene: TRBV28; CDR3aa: CASSPHRSEAFF; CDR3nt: TGTGCCAGCAGCCCACACAGGAGTGAAGCTTTCTTT
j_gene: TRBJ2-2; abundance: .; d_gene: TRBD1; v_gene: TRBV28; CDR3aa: CASSFRGTGVAGELFF; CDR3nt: TGTGCCAGCAGTTTTAGGGGGACAGGGGTGGCCGGGGAGCTGTTTTTT
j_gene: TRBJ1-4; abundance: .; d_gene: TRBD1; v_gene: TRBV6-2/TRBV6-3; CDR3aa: CASSWEDRGREKLFF; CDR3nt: TGTGCCAGCAGTTGGGAGGACAGGGGGCGTGAAAAACTGTTTTTT
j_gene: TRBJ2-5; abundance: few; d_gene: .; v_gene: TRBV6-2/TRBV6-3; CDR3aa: CASSYGETQYF; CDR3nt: TGTGCCAGCAGTTACGGAGAGACCCAGTACTTC
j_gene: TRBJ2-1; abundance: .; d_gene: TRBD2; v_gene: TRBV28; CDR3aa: CASITSGVPRRHDNEQFF; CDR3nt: TGTGCCAGCATAACTAGCGGGGTTCCTAGGCGGCACGACAATGAGCAGTTCTTC
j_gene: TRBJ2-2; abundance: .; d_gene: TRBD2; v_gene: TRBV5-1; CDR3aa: CASSGTSSAGELFF; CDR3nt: TGCGCCAGCAGCGGGACTAGTTCGGCCGGGGAGCTGTTTTTT
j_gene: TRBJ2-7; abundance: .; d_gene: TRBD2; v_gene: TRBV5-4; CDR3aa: CASSSGTSVTIYEQYF; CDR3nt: TGTGCCAGCAGCTCTGGGACTAGCGTTACAATCTACGAGCAGTACTTC
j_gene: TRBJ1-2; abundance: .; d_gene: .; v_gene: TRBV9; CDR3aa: CASSDKGGLDYGYTF; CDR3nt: TGTGCCAGCAGCGACAAAGGAGGACTTGACTATGGCTACACCTTC
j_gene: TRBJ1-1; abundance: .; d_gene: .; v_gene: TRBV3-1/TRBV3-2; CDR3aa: CASSSIQAGAFF; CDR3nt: TGTGCCAGCAGCTCAATACAGGCTGGAGCTTTCTTT
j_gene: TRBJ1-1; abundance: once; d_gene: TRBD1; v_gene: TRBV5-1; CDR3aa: CASSLQGAGTEAFF; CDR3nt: TGCGCCAGCAGCTTACAGGGGGCGGGCACTGAAGCTTTCTTT
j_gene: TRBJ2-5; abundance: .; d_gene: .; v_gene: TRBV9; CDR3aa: CASTSSGGGRETQYF; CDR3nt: TGTGCCAGCACCTCAAGTGGGGGGGGCAGGGAGACCCAGTACTTC
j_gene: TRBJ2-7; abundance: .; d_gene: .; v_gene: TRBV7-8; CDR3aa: CASSLALGAKEQYF; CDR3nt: TGTGCCAGCAGCTTAGCGCTGGGGGCGAAAGAGCAGTACTTC
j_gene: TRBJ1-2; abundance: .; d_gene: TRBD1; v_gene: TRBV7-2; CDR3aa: CASSLAPTGRGYTF; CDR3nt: TGTGCCAGCAGCTTAGCACCGACAGGGAGGGGCTACACCTTC
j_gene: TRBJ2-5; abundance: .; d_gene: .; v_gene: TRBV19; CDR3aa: CASSIGGLPQETQYF; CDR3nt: TGTGCCAGTAGTATTGGAGGACTACCCCAAGAGACCCAGTACTTC
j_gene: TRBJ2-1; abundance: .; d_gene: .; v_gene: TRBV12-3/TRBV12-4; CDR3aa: CASTRGLNEQFF; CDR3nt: TGTGCCAGCACCCGGGGCCTCAATGAGCAGTTCTTC
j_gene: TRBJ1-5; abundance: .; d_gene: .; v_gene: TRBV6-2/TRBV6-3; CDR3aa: CASSSRGSNQPQHF; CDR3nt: TGTGCCAGCAGTTCACGAGGTAGCAATCAGCCCCAGCATTTT
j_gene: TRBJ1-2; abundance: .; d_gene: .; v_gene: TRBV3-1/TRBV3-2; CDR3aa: CASSQEAVSYGYTF; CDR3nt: TGTGCCAGCAGCCAAGAAGCGGTGAGCTATGGCTACACCTTC
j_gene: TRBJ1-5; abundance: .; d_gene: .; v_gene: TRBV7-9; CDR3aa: CASSLTGGPQPQHF; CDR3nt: TGTGCCAGCAGCCTAACTGGGGGGCCTCAGCCCCAGCATTTT
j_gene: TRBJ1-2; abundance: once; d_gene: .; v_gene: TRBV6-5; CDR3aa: CASRPQGLDASGYTF; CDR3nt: TGTGCCAGCAGGCCACAGGGTTTGGATGCTTCTGGCTACACCTTC
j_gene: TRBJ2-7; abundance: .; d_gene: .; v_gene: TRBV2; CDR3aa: CASRVDSYEQYF; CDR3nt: TGTGCCAGCAGAGTGGACAGCTACGAGCAGTACTTC
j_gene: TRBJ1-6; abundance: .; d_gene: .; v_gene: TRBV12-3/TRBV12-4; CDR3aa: CASSLGRDGPLHF; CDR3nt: TGTGCCAGCAGTTTAGGAAGGGACGGACCCCTCCACTTT
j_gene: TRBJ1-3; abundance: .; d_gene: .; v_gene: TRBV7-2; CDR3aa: CASSSNRVGNTIYF; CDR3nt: TGTGCCAGCAGCTCCAATAGGGTTGGAAACACCATATATTTT
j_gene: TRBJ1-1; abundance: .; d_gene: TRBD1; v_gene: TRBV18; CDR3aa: CASSPRDRGGGRTEAFF; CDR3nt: TGTGCCAGCTCACCACGGGACAGGGGAGGCGGAAGAACTGAAGCTTTCTTT
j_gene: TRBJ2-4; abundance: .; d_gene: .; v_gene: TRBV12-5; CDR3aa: CASGLVRGIGKNIQYF; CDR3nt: TGTGCTAGTGGTTTGGTCCGGGGTATCGGCAAAAACATTCAGTACTTC
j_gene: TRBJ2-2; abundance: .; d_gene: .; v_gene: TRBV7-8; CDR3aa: CASSPRFLMGNTGELFF; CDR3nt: TGTGCCAGCAGCCCGCGTTTCTTGATGGGGAACACCGGGGAGCTGTTTTTT
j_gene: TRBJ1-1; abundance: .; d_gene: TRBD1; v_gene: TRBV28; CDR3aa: CASSLSTGGTEAFF; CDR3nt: TGTGCCAGCAGTTTATCAACAGGGGGTACTGAAGCTTTCTTT
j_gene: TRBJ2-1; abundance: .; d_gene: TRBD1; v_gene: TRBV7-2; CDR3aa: CASSPAWVTGDYNEQFF; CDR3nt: TGTGCCAGCAGCCCCGCCTGGGTGACAGGGGACTACAATGAGCAGTTCTTC
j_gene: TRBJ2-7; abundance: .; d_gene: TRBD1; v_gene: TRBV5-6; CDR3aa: CASSLMTGFSPLHEQYF; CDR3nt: TGTGCCAGCAGCTTAATGACAGGGTTCTCTCCTCTCCACGAGCAGTACTTC
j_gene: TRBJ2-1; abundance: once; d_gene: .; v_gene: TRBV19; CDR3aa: CASSFGQYNEQFF; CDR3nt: TGTGCCAGTAGTTTCGGACAGTACAATGAGCAGTTCTTC
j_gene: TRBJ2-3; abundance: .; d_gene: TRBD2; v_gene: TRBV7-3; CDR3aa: CASSPGLAGGTDTQYF; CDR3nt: TGTGCCAGCAGCCCGGGACTAGCGGGGGGCACAGATACGCAGTATTTT
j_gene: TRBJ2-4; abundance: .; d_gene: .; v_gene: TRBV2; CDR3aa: CASRYLGDIQYF; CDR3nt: TGTGCCAGCAGGTACCTAGGAGACATTCAGTACTTC
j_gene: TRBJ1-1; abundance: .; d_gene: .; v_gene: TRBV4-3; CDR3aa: CASSQDSLGFHTEAFF; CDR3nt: TGCGCCAGCAGCCAAGATTCCTTGGGTTTTCACACTGAAGCTTTCTTT
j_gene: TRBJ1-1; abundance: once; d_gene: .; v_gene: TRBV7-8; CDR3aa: CASSRTGTEAFF; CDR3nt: TGTGCCAGCAGCCGGACGGGAACTGAAGCTTTCTTT
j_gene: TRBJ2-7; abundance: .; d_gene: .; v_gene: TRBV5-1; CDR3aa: CASSLGGLYEQYF; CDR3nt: TGCGCCAGCAGCTTGGGCGGTCTCTACGAGCAGTACTTC
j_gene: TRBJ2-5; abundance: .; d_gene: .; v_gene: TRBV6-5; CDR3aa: CASSYGQIQETQYF; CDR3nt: TGTGCCAGCAGTTACGGACAGATCCAAGAGACCCAGTACTTC